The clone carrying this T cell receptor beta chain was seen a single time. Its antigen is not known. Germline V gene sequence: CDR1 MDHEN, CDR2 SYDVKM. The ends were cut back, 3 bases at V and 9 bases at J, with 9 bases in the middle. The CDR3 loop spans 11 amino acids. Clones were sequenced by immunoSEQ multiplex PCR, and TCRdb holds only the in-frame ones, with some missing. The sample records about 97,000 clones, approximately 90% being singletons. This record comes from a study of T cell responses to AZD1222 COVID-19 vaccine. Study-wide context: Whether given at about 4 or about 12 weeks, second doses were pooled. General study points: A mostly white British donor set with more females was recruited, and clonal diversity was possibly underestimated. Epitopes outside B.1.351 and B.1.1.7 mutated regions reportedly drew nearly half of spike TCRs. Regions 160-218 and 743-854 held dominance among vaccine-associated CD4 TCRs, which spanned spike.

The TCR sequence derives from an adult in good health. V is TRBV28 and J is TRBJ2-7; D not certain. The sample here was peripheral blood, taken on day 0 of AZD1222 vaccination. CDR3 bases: TGTGCCAGCAGTTTGGACCTCGGGCAGTACTTC. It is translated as CASSLDLGQYF.